These T cell receptor beta chains were read from a single sample in a study of blood T cells in healthy people across ages. TCRdb passed the 5' RACE reads through MiXCR, listing each CDR3 protein once. Here the sample spans about 1.7 million distinct CDR3 sequences, 28% being singletons. What was sequenced was blood. The receptors were sampled from a woman aged 25 to 45 in good health. Each CDR3 is given with its conserved first and last residue. The D gene is left open where the match is weak. The size field is filled for only some rows; it gives once, few, many or a size class.

V gene	clone size	D gene	J gene	CDR3 protein	CDR3 DNA
TRBV5-1	NA	NA	TRBJ1-5	CASSLDGGIGPQHF	TGCGCCAGCAGCTTGGATGGGGGTATTGGCCCCCAGCATTTT
TRBV7-2	NA	TRBD1	TRBJ2-7	CASRLPGTASYEQYF	TGTGCCAGCAGATTACCCGGGACAGCCTCCTACGAGCAGTACTTC
TRBV12-3/TRBV12-4	NA	NA	TRBJ1-2	CASSFGAGNYGYTF	TGTGCCAGCAGTTTTGGGGCAGGGAACTATGGCTACACCTTC
TRBV6-2/TRBV6-3	few	NA	TRBJ2-7	CASSYHPQGGKGLDEQYF	TGTGCCAGCAGTTACCACCCCCAGGGTGGTAAAGGGCTTGACGAGCAGTACTTC
TRBV6-1	few	TRBD1	TRBJ2-1	CASSVPWDRGRDEQFF	TGTGCCAGCTCCGTTCCATGGGACAGGGGGCGTGATGAGCAGTTCTTC
TRBV7-2	few	TRBD2	TRBJ2-1	CASSLDLAGGLLDEQFF	TGTGCCAGCAGCTTAGATCTAGCGGGAGGGTTACTCGATGAGCAGTTCTTC
TRBV10-3	few	NA	TRBJ2-1	CATPDGFSNEQFF	TGTGCCACCCCGGACGGGTTCTCCAATGAGCAGTTCTTC
TRBV12-3/TRBV12-4	NA	NA	TRBJ1-5	CASSNLGGRPQHF	TGTGCCAGCAGTAACTTGGGAGGTCGGCCCCAGCATTTT
TRBV11-2	few	NA	TRBJ2-7	CASSSIGGADEQYF	TGTGCCAGCAGCTCCATAGGGGGAGCAGACGAGCAGTACTTC
TRBV29-1	many	TRBD1	TRBJ1-6	CSVSTGLSPLHF	TGCAGCGTGTCGACAGGGTTATCACCCCTCCACTTT
TRBV4-3	NA	NA	TRBJ1-1	CASSQDTAGPGYEAFF	TGCGCCAGCAGCCAAGATACGGCGGGACCTGGATATGAAGCTTTCTTT
TRBV5-4	few	TRBD2	TRBJ2-5	CASSALAAQETQYF	TGTGCCAGCAGCGCGCTAGCGGCCCAAGAGACCCAGTACTTC
TRBV6-6	few	NA	TRBJ2-5	CASSERPPETQYF	TGTGCCAGCAGCGAGCGGCCACCGGAGACCCAGTACTTC
TRBV5-1	NA	NA	TRBJ1-2	CASSSGALSYTF	TGCGCCAGCAGTTCAGGGGCTCTTAGCTACACCTTC
TRBV5-1	many	NA	TRBJ2-5	CASSFGSLVETQYF	TGCGCCAGCAGCTTCGGCTCACTAGTGGAGACCCAGTACTTC
TRBV11-2	few	NA	TRBJ1-4	CASSPPGGEKLFF	TGTGCCAGCAGCCCCCCGGGGGGTGAAAAACTGTTTTTT
TRBV4-1	many	TRBD1	TRBJ2-7	CASSQVSGQPYEQYF	TGCGCCAGCAGCCAAGTATCGGGACAGCCCTACGAGCAGTACTTC
TRBV5-8	NA	TRBD2	TRBJ2-5	CASSLGRGGSETQYF	TGTGCCAGCAGTTTGGGACGGGGAGGGTCGGAGACCCAGTACTTC
TRBV2	NA	NA	TRBJ2-1	CASSEATGREQFF	TGTGCCAGCAGTGAAGCCACCGGAAGGGAGCAGTTCTTC
TRBV5-1	many	TRBD1	TRBJ2-1	CASSLGQRTYNEQFF	TGCGCCAGCAGCCTGGGACAGCGTACCTACAATGAGCAGTTCTTC
TRBV7-3	NA	NA	TRBJ1-1	CASSSNSGMNTEAFF	TGTGCCAGCAGCTCGAACTCCGGGATGAACACTGAAGCTTTCTTT
TRBV15	NA	NA	TRBJ1-1	CATSPRKAGPVAFF	TGTGCCACCAGCCCCCGTAAGGCAGGGCCTGTAGCTTTCTTT
TRBV12-3/TRBV12-4	many	NA	TRBJ2-7	CASSLGYPYEQYF	TGTGCCAGCAGTTTAGGCTACCCCTACGAGCAGTACTTC
TRBV3-1	many	NA	TRBJ2-7	CASSEGAGALLEQYF	TGTGCCAGCAGCGAGGGGGCGGGGGCCCTACTAGAGCAGTACTTC
TRBV20-1	NA	NA	TRBJ2-7	CSARDPGRGSYEQYF	TGCAGTGCTAGAGACCCGGGACGGGGATCCTACGAGCAGTACTTC
TRBV3-1	NA	NA	TRBJ1-1	CASSQLQGGNTEAFF	TGTGCCAGCAGCCAACTACAGGGTGGAAACACTGAAGCTTTCTTT
TRBV12-3/TRBV12-4	NA	NA	TRBJ2-5	CASTLGRGQETQYF	TGTGCCAGCACCCTTGGACGGGGCCAAGAGACCCAGTACTTC
TRBV20-1	once	NA	TRBJ2-7	CSARGPFGGVSYNEQYF	TGCAGTGCTAGAGGACCCTTCGGAGGGGTTTCCTACAATGAGCAGTACTTC
TRBV6-5	once	NA	TRBJ2-5	CASSAGGAGRETQYF	TGTGCCAGCAGCGCCGGCGGAGCGGGTCGGGAGACCCAGTACTTC
TRBV5-4	few	TRBD1	TRBJ1-1	CASRTDRDTEAFF	TGTGCCAGCAGGACGGACAGGGACACTGAAGCTTTCTTT
TRBV6-5	many	NA	TRBJ2-1	CASSIIQGSYNEQFF	TGTGCCAGCAGTATCATACAGGGCTCCTACAATGAGCAGTTCTTC
TRBV11-2	few	NA	TRBJ2-1	CASGTVPNEQFF	TGTGCCAGCGGGACGGTCCCCAATGAGCAGTTCTTC
TRBV28	few	TRBD2	TRBJ2-7	CASSSAGGGFYEQYF	TGTGCCAGCAGTTCCGCCGGGGGGGGGTTCTACGAGCAGTACTTC
TRBV13	few	TRBD2	TRBJ2-1	CASSLGTSVRRGEQFF	TGTGCCAGCAGCCTCGGGACTAGTGTCAGGAGGGGCGAGCAGTTCTTC
TRBV5-1	few	TRBD1	TRBJ1-2	CASSFQPTGGGYGYTF	TGCGCCAGCAGCTTCCAACCGACAGGGGGAGGCTATGGCTACACCTTC
TRBV7-2	NA	TRBD2	TRBJ2-3	CASSPRELAGAIYTQYF	TGTGCCAGCAGCCCGAGAGAGCTAGCGGGAGCAATTTATACGCAGTATTTT
TRBV5-1	few	NA	TRBJ2-3	CASGPGQRASTGTQYF	TGCGCCAGCGGGCCTGGACAAAGAGCTAGCACAGGTACGCAGTATTTT
TRBV7-9	NA	NA	TRBJ2-3	CASSRARPTDTQYF	TGTGCCAGCAGCCGCGCGCGGCCTACAGATACGCAGTATTTT
TRBV28	NA	NA	TRBJ1-2	CASSLAKAGGYGYTF	TGTGCCAGCAGTTTAGCCAAGGCGGGGGGATATGGCTACACCTTC
TRBV12-5	NA	NA	TRBJ2-5	CASGRQGETQYF	TGTGCTAGTGGTAGGCAAGGAGAGACCCAGTACTTC
TRBV4-1	NA	TRBD2	TRBJ2-1	CASSRGALAGGPYNEQFF	TGCGCCAGCAGCCGAGGGGCCTTAGCGGGGGGGCCCTACAATGAGCAGTTCTTC
TRBV18	few	TRBD1	TRBJ2-1	CASSPRTGGDSHEQFF	TGTGCCAGCTCACCCAGAACAGGGGGCGATTCGCATGAGCAGTTCTTC
TRBV9	NA	NA	TRBJ2-7	CASSVEGAPYEQYF	TGTGCCAGCAGCGTAGAGGGAGCTCCCTACGAGCAGTACTTC
TRBV11-3	NA	NA	TRBJ2-3	CASSEKWADTQYF	TGTGCCAGCAGCGAAAAGTGGGCAGATACGCAGTATTTT
TRBV5-1	NA	NA	TRBJ2-7	CTSSSTGFNEQYF	TGCACCAGCAGCTCCACAGGGTTCAACGAGCAGTACTTC
TRBV11-2	NA	NA	TRBJ2-5	CASSLDLIGNGETQYF	TGTGCCAGCAGCTTAGATCTAATCGGGAATGGGGAGACCCAGTACTTC
TRBV20-1	NA	NA	TRBJ2-4	CSATTPGTFGNIQYF	TGCAGTGCGACGACCCCCGGGACATTCGGGAACATTCAGTACTTC
TRBV7-2	few	NA	TRBJ2-1	CASSPIRGAEFF	TGTGCCAGCAGCCCTATACGAGGGGCGGAGTTCTTC
TRBV9	NA	NA	TRBJ1-2	CTSSAQGPYGYAF	TGTACCAGCAGCGCACAGGGTCCCTATGGCTACGCCTTC
TRBV20-1	many	NA	TRBJ2-7	CSASADYEQYF	TGCAGTGCTAGTGCCGATTACGAGCAGTACTTC
TRBV6-2/TRBV6-3	many	NA	TRBJ1-2	CASRGRTYGYTF	TGTGCCAGCAGGGGAAGGACCTATGGCTACACCTTC